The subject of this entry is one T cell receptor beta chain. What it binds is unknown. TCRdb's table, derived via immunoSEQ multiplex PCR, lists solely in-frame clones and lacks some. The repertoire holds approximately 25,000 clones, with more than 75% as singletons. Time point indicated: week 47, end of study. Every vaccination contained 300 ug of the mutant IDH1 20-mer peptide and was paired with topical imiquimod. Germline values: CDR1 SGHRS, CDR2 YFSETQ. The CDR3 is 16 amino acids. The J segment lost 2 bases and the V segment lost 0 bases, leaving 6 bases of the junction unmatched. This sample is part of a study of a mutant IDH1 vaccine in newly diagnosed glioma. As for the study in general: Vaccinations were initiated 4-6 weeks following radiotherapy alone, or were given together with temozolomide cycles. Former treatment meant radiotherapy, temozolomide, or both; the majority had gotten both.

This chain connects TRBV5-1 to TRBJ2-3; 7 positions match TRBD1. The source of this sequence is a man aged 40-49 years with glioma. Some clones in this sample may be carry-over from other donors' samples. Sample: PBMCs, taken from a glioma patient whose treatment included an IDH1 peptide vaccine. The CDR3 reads CASSLVGGSITDTQYF. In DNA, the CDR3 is TGCGCCAGCAGCTTGGTAGGGGGCTCGATCACAGATACGCAGTATTTT.